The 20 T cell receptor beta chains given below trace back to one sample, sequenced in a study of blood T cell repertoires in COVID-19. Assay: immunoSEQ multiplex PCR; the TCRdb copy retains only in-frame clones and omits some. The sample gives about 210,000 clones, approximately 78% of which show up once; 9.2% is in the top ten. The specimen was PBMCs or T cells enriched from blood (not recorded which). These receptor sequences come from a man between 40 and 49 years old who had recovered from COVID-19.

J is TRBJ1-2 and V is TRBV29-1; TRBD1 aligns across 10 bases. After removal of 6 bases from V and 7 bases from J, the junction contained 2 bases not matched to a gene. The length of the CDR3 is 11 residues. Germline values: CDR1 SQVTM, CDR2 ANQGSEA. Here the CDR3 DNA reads TGCAGCGTCCGGACAGGGGGTGGCTACACCTTC. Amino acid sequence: CSVRTGGGYTF.

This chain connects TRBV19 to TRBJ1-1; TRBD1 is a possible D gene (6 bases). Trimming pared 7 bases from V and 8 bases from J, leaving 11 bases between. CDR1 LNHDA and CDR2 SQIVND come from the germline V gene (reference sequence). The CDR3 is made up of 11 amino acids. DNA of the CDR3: TGTGCCAGTAACAGGGTCGGGGAAGCTTTCTTT. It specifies CASNRVGEAFF.

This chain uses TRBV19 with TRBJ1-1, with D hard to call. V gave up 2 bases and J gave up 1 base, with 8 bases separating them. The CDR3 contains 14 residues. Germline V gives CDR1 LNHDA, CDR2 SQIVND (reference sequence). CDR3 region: CASSIFYSNTEAFF. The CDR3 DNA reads TGTGCCAGTAGTATATTTTACTCGAACACTGAAGCTTTCTTT.

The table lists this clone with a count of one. CDR3 coding DNA: TGTGCCAGCAGTTTAGGGACAGGGGTTCATTTT. Protein: CASSLGTGVHF. This chain connects TRBV12-3 or TRBV12-4 to TRBJ1-5, with 9 positions matching TRBD1. Trimming took 1 base from V and 16 from J; bases not matched to a gene: 2. The CDR3 is made up of 11 amino acids.

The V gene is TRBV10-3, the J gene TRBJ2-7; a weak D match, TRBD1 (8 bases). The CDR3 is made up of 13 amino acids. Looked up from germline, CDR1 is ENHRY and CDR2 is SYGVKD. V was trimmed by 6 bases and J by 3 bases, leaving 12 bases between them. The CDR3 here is CAIRQGGDYEQYF. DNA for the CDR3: TGTGCCATCAGACAGGGGGGGGACTACGAGCAGTACTTC.

The CDR3 region has the DNA TGTGCCAGCAGGTATGGGCCAGAGACCCAGTACTTC. It yields the protein CASRYGPETQYF. The rearrangement links TRBV12-3 or TRBV12-4 to TRBJ2-5; D remains ambiguous. Trimming pared 6 bases from V and 4 bases from J, leaving 9 bases between. This CDR3 comprises 12 residues.

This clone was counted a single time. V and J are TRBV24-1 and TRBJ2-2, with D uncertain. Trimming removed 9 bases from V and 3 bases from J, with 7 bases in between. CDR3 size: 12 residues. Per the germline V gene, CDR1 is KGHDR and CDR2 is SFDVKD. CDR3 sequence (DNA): TGTGCCACCGGGCAGTACACCGGGGAGCTGTTTTTT. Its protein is CATGQYTGELFF.

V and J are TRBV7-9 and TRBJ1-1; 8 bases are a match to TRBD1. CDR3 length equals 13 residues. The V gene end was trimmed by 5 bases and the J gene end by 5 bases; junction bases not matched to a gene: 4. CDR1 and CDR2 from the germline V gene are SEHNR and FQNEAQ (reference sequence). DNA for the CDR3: TGTGCCAGCAGCGACAGGGGAGAGACTGAAGCTTTCTTT. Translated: CASSDRGETEAFF.

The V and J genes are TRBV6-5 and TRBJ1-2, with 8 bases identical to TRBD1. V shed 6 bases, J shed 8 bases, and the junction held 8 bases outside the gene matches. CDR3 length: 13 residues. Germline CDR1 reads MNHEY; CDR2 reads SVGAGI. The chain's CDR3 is CASSDPRTGGYTF. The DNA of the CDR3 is TGTGCCAGCAGCGACCCTCGGACAGGGGGCTACACCTTC.

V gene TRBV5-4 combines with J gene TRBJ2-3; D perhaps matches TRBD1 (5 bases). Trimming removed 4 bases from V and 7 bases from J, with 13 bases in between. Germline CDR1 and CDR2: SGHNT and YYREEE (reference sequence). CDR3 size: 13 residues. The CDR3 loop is CASSPRGANTQYF. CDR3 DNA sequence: TGTGCCAGCAGCCCCCGTGGGGCGAATACGCAGTATTTT.

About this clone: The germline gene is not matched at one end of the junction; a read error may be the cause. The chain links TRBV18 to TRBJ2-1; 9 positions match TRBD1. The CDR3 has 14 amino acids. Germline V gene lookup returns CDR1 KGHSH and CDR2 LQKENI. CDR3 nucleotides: TGTGCCAGCTCGCCACAGGGGGCGCGGGGCGCCGGGTTCTTC. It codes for CASSPQGARGAGFF.

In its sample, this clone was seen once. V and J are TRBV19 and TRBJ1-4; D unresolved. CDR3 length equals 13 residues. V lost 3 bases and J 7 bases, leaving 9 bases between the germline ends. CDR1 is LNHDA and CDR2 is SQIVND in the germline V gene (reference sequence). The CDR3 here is CASSISVIEKLFF. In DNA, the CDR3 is TGTGCCAGTAGTATTTCGGTGATTGAAAAACTGTTTTTT.

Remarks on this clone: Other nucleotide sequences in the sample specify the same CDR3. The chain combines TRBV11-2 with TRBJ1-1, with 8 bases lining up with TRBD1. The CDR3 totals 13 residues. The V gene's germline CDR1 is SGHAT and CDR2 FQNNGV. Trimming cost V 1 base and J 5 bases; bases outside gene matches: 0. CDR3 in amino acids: CASSLGTGTEAFF. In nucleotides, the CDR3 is TGTGCCAGCAGCTTAGGGACAGGGACTGAAGCTTTCTTT.

The CDR3 region is CASSPLAGLTDTQYF. In nucleotides, the CDR3 is TGCGCCAGCAGCCCCCTAGCGGGGTTAACAGATACGCAGTATTTT. The V call is TRBV4-1, the J call TRBJ2-3; the match to TRBD2 covers 9 bases. This CDR3 comprises 15 residues. Germline CDR1 and CDR2: MGHRA and YSYEKL. V lost 4 bases, J lost 3 bases, and 5 bases stayed unmatched.

CDR3 sequence reads: CASSRSLTSGGRGTQYF. CDR3 sequence (DNA): TGTGCCAGCAGTCGCTCATTAACTAGCGGGGGGAGGGGGACCCAGTACTTC. The gene calls are TRBV27 and TRBJ2-5, with 12 bases fitting TRBD2. CDR1 is MNHEY, CDR2 SMNVEV, per germline (reference sequence). The CDR3 spans 17 residues. Trimming took 5 bases from V and 7 from J; bases not matched to a gene: 14.

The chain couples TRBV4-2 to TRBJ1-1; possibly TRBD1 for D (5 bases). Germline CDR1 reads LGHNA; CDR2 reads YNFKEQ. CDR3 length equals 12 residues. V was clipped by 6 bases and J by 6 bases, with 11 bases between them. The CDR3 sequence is CASRTGGAEAFF. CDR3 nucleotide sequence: TGTGCCAGCAGGACTGGGGGGGCTGAAGCTTTCTTT.

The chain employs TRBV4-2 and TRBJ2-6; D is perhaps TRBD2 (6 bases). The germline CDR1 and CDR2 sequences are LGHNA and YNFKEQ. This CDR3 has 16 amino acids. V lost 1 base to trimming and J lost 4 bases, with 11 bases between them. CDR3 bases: TGTGCCAGCAGCCAAGTTTCGGGAGCCGGGGCCAACGTCCTGACTTTC. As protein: CASSQVSGAGANVLTF.

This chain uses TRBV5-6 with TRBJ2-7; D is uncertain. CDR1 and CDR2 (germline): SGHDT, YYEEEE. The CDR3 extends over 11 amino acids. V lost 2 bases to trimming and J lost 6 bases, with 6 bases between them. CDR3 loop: CASSFELEQYF. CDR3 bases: TGTGCCAGCAGCTTCGAACTCGAGCAGTACTTC.

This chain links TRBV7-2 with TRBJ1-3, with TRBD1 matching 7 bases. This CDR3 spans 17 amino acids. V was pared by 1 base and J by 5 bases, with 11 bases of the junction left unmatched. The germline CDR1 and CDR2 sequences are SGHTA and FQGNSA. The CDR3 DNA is TGTGCCAGCAGCTTAGTTGTGGGCAGGGGGATTAGAAACACCATATATTTT. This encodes CASSLVVGRGIRNTIYF.

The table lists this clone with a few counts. CDR3 loop: CASSYSGGSNQPQHF. CDR3 bases: TGTGCCAGCAGTTACTCCGGGGGTAGCAATCAGCCCCAGCATTTT. This chain joins TRBV6-5 and TRBJ1-5; perhaps TRBD1 as D (5 bases). The CDR3 has 15 amino acids. CDR1 and CDR2 (germline): MNHEY, SVGAGI. Trimming pared 0 bases from V and 0 bases from J, leaving 6 bases between.